Below are 5 T cell receptor beta chains sequenced from a single sample in a study of blood T cell repertoires in COVID-19. TCRdb's table, derived via immunoSEQ multiplex PCR, lists solely in-frame clones and lacks some. The sample carries a few hundred thousand clones, just over 90% recorded once. The sample consisted of PBMCs or T cells enriched from blood (not recorded which). The receptors were gathered from a woman between 35 and 50 years old who had been exposed to COVID-19.

The chain uses TRBV29-1 and TRBJ1-1; weak D call: TRBD1 (6 bases). Germline V lookup: CDR1 SQVTM, CDR2 ANQGSEA. The CDR3 length is 10 residues. The CDR3 DNA reads as TGCTCGACAGGGAACACTGAAGCTTTCTTT. It yields the protein CSTGNTEAFF.

The gene calls are TRBV10-3 and TRBJ1-2; TRBD1 agrees at 7 bases. J gave up 4 bases and V 3 bases, and 5 bases lay outside the gene matches. The CDR3 consists of 14 residues. Germline-derived CDR1 and CDR2 are ENHRY and SYGVKD. CDR3 protein: CAISDEGAIYGYTF. CDR3 nucleotide sequence: TGTGCCATCAGTGATGAGGGGGCGATCTATGGCTACACCTTC.

This rearrangement joins TRBV3-1 (or the pseudogene TRBV3-2) to TRBJ2-3; TRBD2 matches at 11 bases. Germline CDR1 is LGHDT and CDR2 is YNNKEL (reference sequence). J lost 1 base, V lost 2 bases, and 8 bases had no gene match. The CDR3 loop spans 18 amino acids. Here the CDR3 reads CASSQTPKTSGGTDTQYF. In nucleotides, the CDR3 is TGTGCCAGCAGCCAAACCCCCAAGACTAGCGGGGGCACAGATACGCAGTATTTT.

The chain carries TRBV5-1 and TRBJ1-1; no definite D call. Trimming removed 6 bases at V and 3 bases at J, with 15 bases between. CDR1 and CDR2 (germline): SGHRS, YFSETQ. The CDR3 covers 14 residues. DNA for the CDR3: TGCGCCAGCAAAATCGAATGGGCGCACACTGAAGCTTTCTTT. Its protein product is CASKIEWAHTEAFF.

The chain couples TRBV14 to TRBJ1-1, with 10 nucleotides matching TRBD1. V gave up 4 bases and J gave up 5 bases; unmatched junction bases: 7. Germline V lookup: CDR1 SGHDN, CDR2 FVKESK. CDR3 size: 15 residues. The CDR3 region is CASSPGTGVWTEAFF. The CDR3 DNA sequence: TGTGCCAGCAGCCCCGGGACAGGGGTATGGACTGAAGCTTTCTTT.